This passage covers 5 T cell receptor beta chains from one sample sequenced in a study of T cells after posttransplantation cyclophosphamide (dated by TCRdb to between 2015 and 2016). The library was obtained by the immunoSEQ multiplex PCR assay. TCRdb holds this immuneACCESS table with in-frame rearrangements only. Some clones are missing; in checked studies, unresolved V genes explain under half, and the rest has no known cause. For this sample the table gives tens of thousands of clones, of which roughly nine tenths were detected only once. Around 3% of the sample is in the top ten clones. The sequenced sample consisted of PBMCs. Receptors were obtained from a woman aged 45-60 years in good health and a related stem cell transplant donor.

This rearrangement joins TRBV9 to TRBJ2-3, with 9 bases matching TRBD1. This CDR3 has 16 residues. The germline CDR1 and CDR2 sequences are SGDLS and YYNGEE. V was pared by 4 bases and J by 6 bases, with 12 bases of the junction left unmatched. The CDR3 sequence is CASSYGTGRAGDTQYF. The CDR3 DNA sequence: TGTGCCAGCAGCTACGGGACAGGGCGGGCAGGGGATACGCAGTATTTT.

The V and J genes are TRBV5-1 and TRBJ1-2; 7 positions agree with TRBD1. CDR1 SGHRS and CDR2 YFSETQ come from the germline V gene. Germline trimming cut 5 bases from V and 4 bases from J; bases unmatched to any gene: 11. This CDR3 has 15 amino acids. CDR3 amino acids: CASSVDQGVGYGYTF. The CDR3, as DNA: TGCGCCAGCAGTGTGGACCAGGGGGTGGGCTATGGCTACACCTTC. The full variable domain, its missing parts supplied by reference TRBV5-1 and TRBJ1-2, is KAGVTQTPRYLIKTRGQQVTLSCSPISGHRSVSWYQQTPGQGLQFLFEYFSETQRNKGNFPGRFSGRQFSNSRSEMNVSTLELGDSALYLCASSVDQGVGYGYTFGSGTRLTVV.

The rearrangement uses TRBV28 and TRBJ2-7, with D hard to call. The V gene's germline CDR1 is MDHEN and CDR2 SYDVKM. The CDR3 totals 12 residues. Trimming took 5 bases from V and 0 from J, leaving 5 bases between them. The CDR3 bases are TGTGCCAGCAGTCCCAGCTCCTACGAGCAGTACTTC. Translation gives CASSPSSYEQYF.

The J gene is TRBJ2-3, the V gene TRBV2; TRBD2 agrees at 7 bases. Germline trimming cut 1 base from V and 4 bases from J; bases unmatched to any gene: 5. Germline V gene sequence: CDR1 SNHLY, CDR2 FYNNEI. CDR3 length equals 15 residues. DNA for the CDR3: TGTGCCAGCAGTGAAGAAGCGGGAAAGGCAGATACGCAGTATTTT. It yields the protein CASSEEAGKADTQYF. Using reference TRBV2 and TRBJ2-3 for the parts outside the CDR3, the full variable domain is EPEVTQTPSHQVTQMGQEVILRCVPISNHLYFYWYRQILGQKVEFLVSFYNNEISEKSEIFDDQFSVERPDGSNFTLKIRSTKLEDSAMYFCASSEEAGKADTQYFGPGTRLTVL.

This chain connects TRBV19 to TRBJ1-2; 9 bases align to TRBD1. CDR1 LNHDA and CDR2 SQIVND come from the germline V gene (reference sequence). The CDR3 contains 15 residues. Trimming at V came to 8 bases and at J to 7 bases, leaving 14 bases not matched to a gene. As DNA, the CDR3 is TGTGCCAGTGGGTATAGGACAGGGGCAGAGGTTGGCTACACCTTC. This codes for CASGYRTGAEVGYTF.